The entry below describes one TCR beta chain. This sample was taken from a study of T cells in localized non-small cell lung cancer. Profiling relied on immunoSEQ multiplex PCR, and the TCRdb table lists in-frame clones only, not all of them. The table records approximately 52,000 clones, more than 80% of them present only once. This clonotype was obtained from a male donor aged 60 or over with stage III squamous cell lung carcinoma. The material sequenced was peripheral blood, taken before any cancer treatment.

CDR3 sequence: CASTGLAGVVGELFF. CDR3 coding DNA: TGTGCCAGTACCGGATTAGCGGGAGTGGTCGGGGAGCTGTTTTTT. This sequence joins TRBV19 and TRBJ2-2; TRBD2 aligns across 9 bases. The CDR3 has 15 amino acids. V shed 7 bases, J shed 7 bases, and the junction held 10 bases outside the gene matches. Germline V gene sequence: CDR1 LNHDA, CDR2 SQIVND (reference sequence).